This TCR beta chain was found in a study of technical replicates of blood from several donors. V lost 2 bases to trimming and J lost 4 bases, with 7 bases between them. The CDR3 is made up of 13 amino acids. The germline V gene encodes CDR1 SGHDN and CDR2 FVKESK. Generated by immunoSEQ multiplex PCR, the TCRdb table keeps only in-frame clones and is missing some. The table includes 35,000 to 50,000 clones, approximately 96% detected once. The receptor was isolated from a human donor in good health. Sequenced input: T cells isolated from PBMCs. The genes are TRBV14 and TRBJ2-3, with unresolved D. CDR3 sequence: CASSQNGPDTQYF. For the CDR3, the DNA is TGTGCCAGCAGCCAAAATGGGCCAGATACGCAGTATTTT.